These 30 T cell receptor beta chains came from one sample sequenced in a study of blood T cell repertoires in COVID-19. Here immunoSEQ multiplex PCR was the method, and the copy in TCRdb shows in-frame clones only, minus some. The sample records about 300,000 clones, about 90% being singletons. Sequenced material: PBMCs or T cells enriched from blood (not recorded which). The source is a woman aged 45-59 years who had been exposed to COVID-19.

CDR3: CASDQGAGSTDTQYF. CDR3 coding DNA: TGCGCCAGCGATCAGGGGGCCGGGAGCACAGATACGCAGTATTTT. V usage is TRBV5-1 and J usage is TRBJ2-3, with TRBD1 identical over 8 bases. CDR3 length: 15 amino acids. The V segment lost 7 bases and the J segment 0 bases; nucleotides outside the gene matches: 7. Germline V gene sequence: CDR1 SGHRS, CDR2 YFSETQ.

The CDR3 bases are TGTGCCAGCAGCCCAGCCCGCGGCCGGATGAACATTCAGTACTTC. Protein product: CASSPARGRMNIQYF. The chain employs TRBV5-5 and TRBJ2-4, with D unclear. This CDR3 comprises 15 residues. Germline loops: CDR1 SGHKS, CDR2 YYEKEE (reference sequence). The germline V and J ends were trimmed by 4 bases and 7 bases, with 18 bases remaining between them.

The CDR3 protein is CASMSVAETQYF. The CDR3, as DNA: TGTGCCAGCATGTCGGTAGCCGAGACCCAGTACTTC. The rearrangement joins TRBV2 to TRBJ2-5; no reliable D call. Trimming shortened V by 7 bases and J by 5 bases, and 11 bases separated the two germline ends. The germline CDR1 and CDR2 sequences are SNHLY and FYNNEI. The CDR3 extends over 12 amino acids.

The rearrangement uses TRBV4-2 and TRBJ2-5; 10 bases agree with TRBD2. The CDR3 sequence is 15 residues long. Per the germline V gene, CDR1 is LGHNA and CDR2 is YNFKEQ. The junction had 6 bases not matched to a gene; V was cut back by 3 bases and J by 5 bases. In DNA, the CDR3 is TGTGCCAGCAGCCATGGAGCGGGGGGGGCGGAGACCCAGTACTTC. Amino acid sequence: CASSHGAGGAETQYF.

This chain joins TRBV5-8 and TRBJ2-7, with D perhaps TRBD2 (7 bases). The V gene lost 4 bases and the J gene lost 5 bases, with 16 bases spanning the gap. This CDR3 contains 14 residues. CDR1 is SGHTS and CDR2 is YDEGEE in the germline V gene. For the CDR3, the DNA is TGTGCCAGCAGCAACCCGAGGGGGGGCCACGAGCAGTACTTC. This translates into CASSNPRGGHEQYF.

The V gene is TRBV19, the J gene TRBJ2-4; D is possibly TRBD2 (6 bases). V was trimmed by 4 bases and J by 6 bases, leaving 16 bases between them. Per germline, CDR1 LNHDA and CDR2 SQIVND (reference sequence). This CDR3 spans 15 amino acids. Written as DNA, the CDR3 is TGTGCCAGTAGTACGCCGGGAGCCGGGGGAAACATTCAGTACTTC. Protein sequence: CASSTPGAGGNIQYF.

This chain joins TRBV3-1 (or the pseudogene TRBV3-2) and TRBJ1-1, with 8 bases lining up with TRBD1. Losses at the gene ends were 4 bases for V and 3 bases for J; bases not matched to a gene: 1. The length of the CDR3 is 13 residues. Looked up from germline, CDR1 is LGHDT and CDR2 is YNNKEL (reference sequence). As DNA, the CDR3 is TGTGCCAGCAGCCGACAGGGGCACACTGAAGCTTTCTTT. This codes for CASSRQGHTEAFF.

This clone has a single count. The genes are TRBV27 and TRBJ2-7; 8 positions agree with TRBD1. The CDR3 runs to 12 residues. Trimming cost V 7 bases and J 2 bases; bases outside gene matches: 1. The germline V gene has CDR1 MNHEY and CDR2 SMNVEV (reference sequence). DNA of the CDR3: TGTGCCAGCACGGACAGGGCCTACGAGCAGTACTTC. This translates into CASTDRAYEQYF.

Turning to this clone: The junction shows a germline mismatch at one end, possibly a read error. In the same sample, other DNA sequences code for this CDR3. The chain recombines TRBV19 with TRBJ1-6; TRBD1 matches 7 bases. This CDR3 is built from 15 residues. CDR1 LNHDA and CDR2 SQIVND come from the germline V gene (reference sequence). The CDR3 DNA reads as TGTGCCAGTAGTACCTCGACAGGGCTTAATTCACCCCTCCATTTT. Encoded protein: CASSTSTGLNSPLHF.

The CDR3 bases are TGTGCCAGTAGGGGGACAGTTTCTGGAAACACCATATATTTT. Translation: CASRGTVSGNTIYF. The chain is built from TRBV19 and TRBJ1-3; 7 nucleotides agree with TRBD1. The germline V gene encodes CDR1 LNHDA and CDR2 SQIVND (reference sequence). The CDR3 is 14 amino acids. J was trimmed by 1 base and V by 6 bases; bases with no gene match: 3.

J is TRBJ1-2 and V is TRBV27, with D maybe TRBD1 (6 bases). V lost 2 bases to trimming and J lost 3 bases, with 10 bases between them. The CDR3 spans 14 residues. Germline CDR1 is MNHEY and CDR2 is SMNVEV (reference sequence). The CDR3 region is CASSLREGDYGYTF. The CDR3 nucleotides read TGTGCCAGCAGTTTAAGGGAGGGGGACTATGGCTACACCTTC.

The chain has TRBV5-1 and TRBJ2-1, with 9 bases fitting TRBD2. After removal of 6 bases from V and 6 bases from J, the junction contained 10 bases not matched to a gene. Per germline, CDR1 SGHRS and CDR2 YFSETQ. The CDR3 extends over 15 amino acids. The CDR3 region has the DNA TGCGCCAGCAATTTGGGCGGGGGGGCCGGCAATGAGCAGTTCTTC. Its protein is CASNLGGGAGNEQFF.

In DNA, the CDR3 is TGTGCCAGCAGCTTATTCTTGGACAGCGTCACAGATACGCAGTATTTT. Protein sequence: CASSLFLDSVTDTQYF. V gene TRBV11-2 combines with J gene TRBJ2-3; a weak D match, TRBD1 (6 bases). The germline CDR1 and CDR2 sequences are SGHAT and FQNNGV. The CDR3 runs to 16 residues. The V and J ends lost 2 bases and 2 bases respectively, with 14 bases between them. The whole variable domain, remainder taken from reference TRBV11-2 and TRBJ2-3, is EAGVAQSPRYKIIEKRQSVAFWCNPISGHATLYWYQQILGQGPKLLIQFQNNGVVDDSQLPKDRFSAERLKGVDSTLKIQPAKLEDSAVYLCASSLFLDSVTDTQYFGPGTRLTVL.

The V call is TRBV19, the J call TRBJ1-5; the D is unclear. The CDR3 spans 16 residues. Germline CDR1 and CDR2: LNHDA and SQIVND (reference sequence). The V and J ends lost 1 base and 0 bases respectively, with 10 bases between them. The CDR3 coding sequence is TGTGCCAGTAGTATAGGGGCAGCCCCTAGCAATCAGCCCCAGCATTTT. It codes for CASSIGAAPSNQPQHF.

The gene calls are TRBV3-1 (or the pseudogene TRBV3-2) and TRBJ1-5; tentatively, D is TRBD1 (5 bases). Trimming removed 0 bases at V and 7 bases at J, with 10 bases between. CDR1 LGHDT and CDR2 YNNKEL come from the germline V gene (reference sequence). This CDR3 contains 14 residues. CDR3 coding DNA: TGTGCCAGCAGCCAAGACACGACAGACCAGCCCCAGCATTTT. It codes for CASSQDTTDQPQHF.

The chain joins TRBV28 to TRBJ2-7; TRBD1 is a possible D gene (7 bases). With 6 bases removed from V and 0 bases from J, the gap between germline ends came to 15 bases. Germline loops: CDR1 MDHEN, CDR2 SYDVKM. The CDR3 extends over 15 amino acids. The CDR3 reads CASSSGGTDSYEQYF. The CDR3 DNA is TGTGCCAGCAGCTCGGGCGGGACAGACTCCTACGAGCAGTACTTC.

The chain uses TRBV5-1 and TRBJ2-7; possibly TRBD1 for D (6 bases). The V gene lost 4 bases and the J gene lost 5 bases, with 16 bases spanning the gap. This CDR3 is 14 amino acids long. Germline loops: CDR1 SGHRS, CDR2 YFSETQ. The CDR3 sequence: CASSEEQGIHEQYF. In nucleotides, the CDR3 is TGCGCCAGCAGCGAAGAACAGGGAATCCACGAGCAGTACTTC.

A remark on this clone: This sample includes further DNA sequences coding for the same CDR3. The chain links TRBV19 to TRBJ1-1; D gene ambiguous. The ends were cut back, 2 bases at V and 1 base at J, with 5 bases in the middle. Germline V gives CDR1 LNHDA, CDR2 SQIVND (reference sequence). This CDR3 spans 13 amino acids. CDR3: CASSITRNTEAFF. The DNA for the CDR3 is TGTGCCAGTAGTATAACCAGGAACACTGAAGCTTTCTTT.

The chain joins TRBV6-5 to TRBJ1-5; D might be TRBD1 (5 bases). The germline V gene has CDR1 MNHEY and CDR2 SVGAGI. Trimming shortened V by 11 bases and J by 6 bases, and 17 bases separated the two germline ends. This CDR3 contains 13 residues. The CDR3 region is CAGAAGLGQPQHF. As DNA, the CDR3 is TGTGCCGGGGCGGCAGGGCTGGGTCAGCCCCAGCATTTT.

The chain is built from TRBV2 and TRBJ1-3; unclear D gene. The CDR3 is 12 residues long. V lost 8 bases and J lost 0, with 5 bases in between. From germline, CDR1 is SNHLY and CDR2 FYNNEI. The CDR3 loop reads CASSYSGNTIYF. For the CDR3, the DNA is TGTGCCAGCTCTTACTCTGGAAACACCATATATTTT.

The chain carries TRBV7-9 and TRBJ1-3; 8 nucleotides align to TRBD1. Germline V gene lookup returns CDR1 SEHNR and CDR2 FQNEAQ (reference sequence). The CDR3 extends over 13 amino acids. Germline trimming cut 3 bases from V and 7 bases from J; bases unmatched to any gene: 2. The CDR3 nucleotides read TGTGCCAGCAGCTTGGGACAGGCCAACACCATATATTTT. Its protein product is CASSLGQANTIYF.

This clone is a singleton in its sample. V and J are TRBV19 and TRBJ1-2; TRBD1 aligns across 7 bases. The CDR3 runs 15 residues. V shed 1 base and J 2 bases; nucleotides not matched to a gene: 4. Germline lookup yields CDR1 LNHDA and CDR2 SQIVND (reference sequence). The CDR3, as DNA: TGTGCCAGTAGTATAGGCGACAGGGTCAACTATGGCTACACCTTC. Translating it yields CASSIGDRVNYGYTF. Supplemented by reference TRBV19 and TRBJ1-2, the full variable domain reads DGGITQSPKYLFRKEGQNVTLSCEQNLNHDAMYWYRQDPGQGLRLIYYSQIVNDFQKGDIAEGYSVSREKKESFPLTVTSAQKNPTAFYLCASSIGDRVNYGYTFGSGTRLTVV.

The V gene is TRBV27, the J gene TRBJ1-5, with D unresolved. The germline V and J ends were trimmed by 2 bases and 2 bases, with 10 bases remaining between them. The CDR3 sequence is 15 residues long. Germline V CDR1 and CDR2: MNHEY, SMNVEV (reference sequence). This chain's CDR3 is CASSLGPHGNQPQHF. The CDR3 coding sequence is TGTGCCAGCAGTTTAGGGCCCCATGGCAATCAGCCCCAGCATTTT.

The J gene is TRBJ1-2, the V gene TRBV19, with 12 nucleotides matching TRBD1. The junction had 10 bases not matched to a gene; V was cut back by 5 bases and J by 6 bases. The CDR3 extends over 16 amino acids. Germline V gives CDR1 LNHDA, CDR2 SQIVND (reference sequence). The CDR3 region is CASSSPGQGARNGYTF. The CDR3 DNA follows: TGTGCCAGTAGTTCTCCGGGACAGGGGGCGCGGAATGGCTACACCTTC.

J is TRBJ2-7 and V is TRBV4-1; 10 bases line up with TRBD2. Trimming at V came to 1 base and at J to 3 bases, leaving 6 bases not matched to a gene. The CDR3 extends over 16 amino acids. In germline, CDR1 is MGHRA, CDR2 YSYEKL. CDR3 in DNA: TGCGCCAGCAGCCAAGTCCAAGCGGGGGGGCTCTACGAGCAGTACTTC. Its translation is CASSQVQAGGLYEQYF.

The chain couples TRBV5-1 to TRBJ1-5, with TRBD1 matching over 7 bases. J gave up 5 bases and V 4 bases, and 12 bases lay outside the gene matches. Germline assignment: CDR1 SGHRS and CDR2 YFSETQ. The CDR3 totals 16 residues. CDR3 sequence reads: CASSPGGFGQDQPQHF. In DNA form, the CDR3 reads TGCGCCAGCAGCCCAGGGGGATTCGGACAGGATCAGCCCCAGCATTTT.

The V call is TRBV4-2, the J call TRBJ2-3; 10 nucleotides match TRBD2. With 4 bases clipped from V and 6 bases from J, the junction kept 7 bases outside the gene matches. The CDR3 sequence is 15 residues long. Germline lookup yields CDR1 LGHNA and CDR2 YNFKEQ. CDR3 nucleotide sequence: TGTGCCAGCAGCCTGAGCGGGGGGGCAGGGGATACGCAGTATTTT. It is translated as CASSLSGGAGDTQYF.

The rearrangement links TRBV5-1 to TRBJ1-2; 11 bases map to TRBD1. J lost 4 bases, V lost 4 bases, and 6 bases had no gene match. CDR1 is SGHRS, CDR2 YFSETQ, per germline. This CDR3 spans 15 amino acids. The CDR3 nucleotides are TGCGCCAGCAGCCCTGGGACAGGGGGGAGCTATGGCTACACCTTC. It is translated as CASSPGTGGSYGYTF.

The V and J genes are TRBV15 and TRBJ1-5; 8 bases map to TRBD1. The CDR3 totals 16 residues. After removal of 3 bases from V and 4 bases from J, the junction contained 8 bases not matched to a gene. Germline CDR1 reads LNHNV; CDR2 reads YYDKDF (reference sequence). CDR3 amino acids: CATSRGRTGINQPQHF. The CDR3 region has the DNA TGTGCCACCAGCAGGGGTCGGACAGGGATAAATCAGCCCCAGCATTTT.

The chain employs TRBV28 and TRBJ2-7; D not certain. CDR3 length: 13 amino acids. Trimming stripped 5 bases from V and 11 bases from J, with 19 bases between. Looked up from germline, CDR1 is MDHEN and CDR2 is SYDVKM. The CDR3 DNA follows: TGTGCCAGCAGTGACGTCGCTCGGGTAGAGGAGTACTTC. Residues: CASSDVARVEEYF.